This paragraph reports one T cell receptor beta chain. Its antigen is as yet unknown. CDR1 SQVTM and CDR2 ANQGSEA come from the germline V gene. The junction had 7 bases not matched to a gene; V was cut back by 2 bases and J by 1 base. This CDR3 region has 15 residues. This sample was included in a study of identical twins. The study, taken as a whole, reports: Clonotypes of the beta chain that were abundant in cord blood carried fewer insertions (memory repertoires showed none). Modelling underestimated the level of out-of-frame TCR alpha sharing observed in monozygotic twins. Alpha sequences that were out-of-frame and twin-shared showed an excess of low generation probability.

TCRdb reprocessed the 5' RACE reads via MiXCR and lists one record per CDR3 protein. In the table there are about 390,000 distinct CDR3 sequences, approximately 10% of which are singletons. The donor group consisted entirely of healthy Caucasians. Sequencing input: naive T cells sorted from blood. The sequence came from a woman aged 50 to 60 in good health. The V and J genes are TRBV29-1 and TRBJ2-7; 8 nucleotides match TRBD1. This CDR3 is CSVEPGQGQSYEQYF. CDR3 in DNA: TGCAGCGTTGAACCTGGACAGGGCCAGTCCTACGAGCAGTACTTC.